This T cell receptor beta chain was found in a study of beta chain features in type 1 diabetes. Looking at the study overall: Age, gender and cell yields were alike across patients and healthy donors. Findings and limits, study-wide: The study found moderately but significantly shorter TCRB CDR3s in all four CD4+ subsets of Type 1 diabetes patients.

Points on this clone: No antigen is known for it.

Expressed TCRB transcripts were sequenced because the entire RNA isolate underwent reverse transcription. Mean read depth for naive, central memory and regulatory T cell samples was approximately 3.57 million reads. Here immunoSEQ multiplex PCR was the method, and the copy in TCRdb shows in-frame clones only, minus some. The table lists 300,000 or so clones, less than 10% of them singletons. V dropped 4 bases and J dropped 4; count of bases not matched to a gene: 5. The V gene's germline CDR1 is MNHNY and CDR2 SVGAGI (reference sequence). This CDR3 comprises 14 residues. This sequence joins TRBV6-6 and TRBJ2-7, with TRBD1 identical over 9 bases. The sequence was obtained from a woman aged 18-29 years in good health. Sequencing was performed on central memory CD4+ T cells from blood. This CDR3 is CASSLQGARYEQYF. Written as DNA, the CDR3 is TGTGCCAGCAGTTTACAGGGGGCAAGGTACGAGCAGTACTTC.